This note documents a single T cell receptor (beta chain) sequence. As yet, its antigen is unknown. The data were taken from a study of cytomegalovirus exposure and HLA in healthy donors. Primers for the PCR totalled 60 Vbeta and 13 Jbeta. Only in-frame clones appear in the TCRdb table, and some are missing; sequencing was by immunoSEQ multiplex PCR. This sample yields 55,000 to 65,000 clones, of which roughly 80% are seen a single time; 2.9% belongs to the top ten. Points from the study as a whole: As a later analysis showed, a missense DCLRE1C variant was linked to trimming of TCR beta V- and J-genes.

The germline V gene has CDR1 SGHTA and CDR2 FQGNSA. The trim removed 6 bases at V and 0 bases at J, leaving 5 bases unmatched. CDR3 length equals 15 residues. Sequenced input: PBMCs. The clonotype originates from a woman aged 25 to 39 in good health and CMV-seronegative. The gene calls are TRBV7-2 and TRBJ2-3; 8 bases align to TRBD1. The CDR3 spells CASSWTGPSTDTQYF. The CDR3 nucleotides read TGTGCCAGCAGTTGGACAGGGCCTAGCACAGATACGCAGTATTTT.